The present T cell receptor beta chain was sequenced within a study of Tregs in tolerant kidney transplant recipients. General study findings and limits: Biological reproducibility was not directly addressed, but technical replication error appeared minimal. Nucleotide sequences could not be compared across some patients' samples due to primer changes.

Unstimulated Tregs (CD4+CD25+CD127-) and CD4+CD25- non-Tregs were sorted from PBMCs. In the case of this clone: Antigen: not known.

Libraries were prepared by immunoSEQ multiplex PCR; TCRdb keeps only in-frame clonotypes and omits some of them. The repertoire holds about 110,000 clones, with around 87% as singletons. The material was CD4+ T cells from blood, obtained before the transplant. The sequence derives from a human donor who received a combined kidney and bone marrow transplant.

The CDR3 DNA sequence: TGCGCCAGCAGCTTGGGGCGGGGGCAAGAGACCCAGTACTTC. Translation: CASSLGRGQETQYF. The J gene is TRBJ2-5, the V gene TRBV5-1; 7 bases line up with TRBD2. The CDR3 extends over 14 amino acids. V dropped 0 bases and J dropped 2; count of bases not matched to a gene: 1. CDR1 and CDR2 from the germline V gene are SGHRS and YFSETQ. Supplemented by reference TRBV5-1 and TRBJ2-5, the full variable domain reads KAGVTQTPRYLIKTRGQQVTLSCSPISGHRSVSWYQQTPGQGLQFLFEYFSETQRNKGNFPGRFSGRQFSNSRSEMNVSTLELGDSALYLCASSLGRGQETQYFGPGTRLLVL.